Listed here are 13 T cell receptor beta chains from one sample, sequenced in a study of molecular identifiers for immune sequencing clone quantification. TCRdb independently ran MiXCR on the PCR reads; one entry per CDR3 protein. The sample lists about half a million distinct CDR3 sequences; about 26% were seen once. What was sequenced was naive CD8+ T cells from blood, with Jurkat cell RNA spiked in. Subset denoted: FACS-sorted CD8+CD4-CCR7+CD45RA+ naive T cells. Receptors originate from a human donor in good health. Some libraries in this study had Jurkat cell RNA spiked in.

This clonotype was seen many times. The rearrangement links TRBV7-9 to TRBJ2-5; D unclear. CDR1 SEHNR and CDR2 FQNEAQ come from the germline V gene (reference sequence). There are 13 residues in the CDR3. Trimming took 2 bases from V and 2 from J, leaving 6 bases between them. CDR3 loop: CASSLFGQETQYF. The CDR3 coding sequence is TGTGCCAGCAGCTTATTTGGACAAGAGACCCAGTACTTC.

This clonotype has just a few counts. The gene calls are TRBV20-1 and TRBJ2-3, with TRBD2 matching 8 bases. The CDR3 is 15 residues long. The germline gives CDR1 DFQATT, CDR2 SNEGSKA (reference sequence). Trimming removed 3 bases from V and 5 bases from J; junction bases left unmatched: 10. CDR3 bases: TGCAGTGCTAGTCGGGAGGGCCATTTACAAGATACGCAGTATTTT. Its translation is CSASREGHLQDTQYF.

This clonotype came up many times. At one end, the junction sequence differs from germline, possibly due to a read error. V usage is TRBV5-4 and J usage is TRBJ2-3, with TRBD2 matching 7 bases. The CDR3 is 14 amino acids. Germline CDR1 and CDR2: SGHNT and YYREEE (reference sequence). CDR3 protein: CASSLGGSADTQYF. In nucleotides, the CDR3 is TGTGCCAGCAGTTTGGGGGGGAGTGCAGATACGCAGTATTTT.

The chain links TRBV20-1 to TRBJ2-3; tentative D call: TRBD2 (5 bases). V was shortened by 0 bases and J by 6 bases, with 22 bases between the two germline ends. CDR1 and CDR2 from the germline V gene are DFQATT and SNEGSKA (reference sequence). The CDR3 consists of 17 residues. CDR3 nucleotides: TGCAGTGCTAGAGATCCGACTATTCAGTCTATTCCGGATACGCAGTATTTT. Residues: CSARDPTIQSIPDTQYF.

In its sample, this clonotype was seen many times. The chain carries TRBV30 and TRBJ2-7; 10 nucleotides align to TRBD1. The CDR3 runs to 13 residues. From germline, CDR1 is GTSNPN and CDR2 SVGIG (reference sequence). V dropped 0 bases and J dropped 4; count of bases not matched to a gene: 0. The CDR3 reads CAWSVDRGYEQYF. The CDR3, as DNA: TGTGCCTGGAGTGTGGACAGGGGGTACGAGCAGTACTTC.

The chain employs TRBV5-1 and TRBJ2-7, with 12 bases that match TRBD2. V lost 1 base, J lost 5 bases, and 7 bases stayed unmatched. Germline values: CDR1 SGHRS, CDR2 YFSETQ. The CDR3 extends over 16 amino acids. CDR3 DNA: TGCGCCAGCAGCTTGAAGACTAGCGGGAGAGAGGACGAGCAGTACTTC. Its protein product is CASSLKTSGREDEQYF.

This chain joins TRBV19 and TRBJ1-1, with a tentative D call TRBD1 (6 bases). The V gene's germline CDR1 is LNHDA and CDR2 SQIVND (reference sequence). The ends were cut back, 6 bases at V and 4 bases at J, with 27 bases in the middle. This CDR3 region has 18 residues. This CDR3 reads CASRRDTLDVVGSTEAFF. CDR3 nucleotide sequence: TGTGCCAGTAGACGGGACACCCTAGACGTCGTCGGTTCCACTGAAGCTTTCTTT.

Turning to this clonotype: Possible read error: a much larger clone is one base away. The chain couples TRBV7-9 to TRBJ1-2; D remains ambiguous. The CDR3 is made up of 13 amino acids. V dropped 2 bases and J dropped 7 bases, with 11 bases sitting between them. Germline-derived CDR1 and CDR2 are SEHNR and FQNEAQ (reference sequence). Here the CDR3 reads CASSLPASLGYTF. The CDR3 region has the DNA TGTGCCAGCAGCTTACCGGCTAGTCTTGGCTACACCTTC.

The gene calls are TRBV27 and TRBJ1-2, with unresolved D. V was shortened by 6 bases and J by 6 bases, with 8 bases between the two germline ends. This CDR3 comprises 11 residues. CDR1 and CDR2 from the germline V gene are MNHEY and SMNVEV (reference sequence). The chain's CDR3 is CASRIGDGYTF. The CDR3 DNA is TGTGCCAGCAGAATAGGAGATGGCTACACCTTC.

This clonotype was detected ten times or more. The CDR3 sequence: CASTPSVRDNGPYEQYF. CDR3 nucleotides: TGTGCCAGCACCCCCTCTGTCCGGGACAATGGGCCCTACGAGCAGTACTTC. This chain uses TRBV7-2 with TRBJ2-7, with TRBD1 as a possible D gene (6 bases). The CDR3 spans 17 residues. Trimming removed 7 bases from V and 2 bases from J, with 24 bases in between. Germline lookup yields CDR1 SGHTA and CDR2 FQGNSA.

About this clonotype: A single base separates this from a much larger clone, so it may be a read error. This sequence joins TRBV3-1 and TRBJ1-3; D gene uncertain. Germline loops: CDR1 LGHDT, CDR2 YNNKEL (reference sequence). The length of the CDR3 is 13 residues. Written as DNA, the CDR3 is TGTGCCTGCAGCGCCGGGACTGGAAACACCATATATTTT. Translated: CACSAGTGNTIYF.

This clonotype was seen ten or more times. CDR3 DNA sequence: TGCAGTGCTAGACCCGCTAGCGGGGGGCCCTGGGACATTCAGTACTTC. It is translated as CSARPASGGPWDIQYF. The chain carries TRBV20-1 and TRBJ2-4, with TRBD2 matching over 11 bases. This CDR3 has 16 residues. Germline assignment: CDR1 DFQATT and CDR2 SNEGSKA (reference sequence). The junction had 11 bases not matched to a gene; V was cut back by 2 bases and J by 8 bases.

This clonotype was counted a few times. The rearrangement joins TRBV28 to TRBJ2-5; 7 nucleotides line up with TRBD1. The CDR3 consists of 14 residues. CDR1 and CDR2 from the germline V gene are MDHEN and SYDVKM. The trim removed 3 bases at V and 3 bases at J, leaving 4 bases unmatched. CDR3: CASSLGQIKETQYF. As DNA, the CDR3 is TGTGCCAGCAGTTTGGGACAGATAAAAGAGACCCAGTACTTC. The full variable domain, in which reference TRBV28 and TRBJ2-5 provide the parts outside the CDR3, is DVKVTQSSRYLVKRTGEKVFLECVQDMDHENMFWYRQDPGLGLRLIYFSYDVKMKEKGDIPEGYSVSREKKERFSLILESASTNQTSMYLCASSLGQIKETQYFGPGTRLLVL.